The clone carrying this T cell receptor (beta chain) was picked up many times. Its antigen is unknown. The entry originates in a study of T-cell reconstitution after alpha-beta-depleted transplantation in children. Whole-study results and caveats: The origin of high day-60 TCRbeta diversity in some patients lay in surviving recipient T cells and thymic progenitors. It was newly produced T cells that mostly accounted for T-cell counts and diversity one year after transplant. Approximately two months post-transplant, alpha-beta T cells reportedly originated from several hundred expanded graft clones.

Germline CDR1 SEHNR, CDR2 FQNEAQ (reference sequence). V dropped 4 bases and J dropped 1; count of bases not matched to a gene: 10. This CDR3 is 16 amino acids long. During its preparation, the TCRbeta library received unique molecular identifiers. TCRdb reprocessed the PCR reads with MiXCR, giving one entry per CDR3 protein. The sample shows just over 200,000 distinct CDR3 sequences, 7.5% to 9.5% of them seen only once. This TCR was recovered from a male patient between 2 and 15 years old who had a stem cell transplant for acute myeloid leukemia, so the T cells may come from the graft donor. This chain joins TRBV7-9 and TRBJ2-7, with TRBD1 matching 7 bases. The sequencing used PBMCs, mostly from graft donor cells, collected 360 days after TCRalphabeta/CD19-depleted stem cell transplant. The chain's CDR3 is CASSSRDSKMSYEQYV. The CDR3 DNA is TGTGCCAGCAGCTCCCGGGACAGTAAGATGTCCTACGAGCAGTACGTC.